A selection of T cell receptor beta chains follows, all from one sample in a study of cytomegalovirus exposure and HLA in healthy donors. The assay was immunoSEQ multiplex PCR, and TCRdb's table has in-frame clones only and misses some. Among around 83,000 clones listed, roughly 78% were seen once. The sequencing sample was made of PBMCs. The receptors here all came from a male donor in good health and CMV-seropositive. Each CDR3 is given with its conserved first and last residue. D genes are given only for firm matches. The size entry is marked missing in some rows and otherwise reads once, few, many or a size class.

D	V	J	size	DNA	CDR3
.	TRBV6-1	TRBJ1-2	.	TGTGCCAGCAGGAAAGATATAGCTAACTATGGCTACACCTTC	CASRKDIANYGYTF
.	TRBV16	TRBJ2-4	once	TGTGCCAGCAGCAAAACAGACATAGGCAAAAACATTCAGTACTTC	CASSKTDIGKNIQYF
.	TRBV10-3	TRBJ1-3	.	TGTGCCATCTCTTCAGGGGCTGGGAACACCATATATTTT	CAISSGAGNTIYF
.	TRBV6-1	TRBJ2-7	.	TGTGCCAGCAGTGAAGATCGGGTCGCAGGGGCGAGCTCCTACGAGCAGTACTTC	CASSEDRVAGASSYEQYF
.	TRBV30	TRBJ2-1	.	TGTGCCTGGAGAGCCTTTTGGAATGAGCAGTTCTTC	CAWRAFWNEQFF
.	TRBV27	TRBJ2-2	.	TGTGCCAGCAGTTTATCTAGACTGAACACCGGGGAGCTGTTTTTT	CASSLSRLNTGELFF
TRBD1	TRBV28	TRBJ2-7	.	TGTGCCACAGAATTACGACAGGGAACGCCCGACGAGCAGTACTTC	CATELRQGTPDEQYF
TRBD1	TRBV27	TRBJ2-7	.	TGTGCCAGCAGTCCCAACCGGGACAGGGGGTGGGAGCAGTACTTC	CASSPNRDRGWEQYF
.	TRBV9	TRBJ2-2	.	TGTGCCAGCAGCGTACAAGTGGCAGGGCCCGGGGAGCTGTTTTTT	CASSVQVAGPGELFF
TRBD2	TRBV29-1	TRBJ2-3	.	TGCAGCGCGGCCGGGACTAACCTAGCAGATACGCAGTATTTT	CSAAGTNLADTQYF
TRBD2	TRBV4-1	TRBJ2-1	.	TGCGCCAGCAGCTTCCTCGGCGGGAGGGCCGGTGAGCAGTTCTTC	CASSFLGGRAGEQFF
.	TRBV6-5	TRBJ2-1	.	TGTGCCAGCAGTTACTCGGGCTTAAGCTCCTACAATGAGCAGTTCTTC	CASSYSGLSSYNEQFF
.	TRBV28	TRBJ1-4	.	TGTGCCAGCAGCCGGACACCAACTAATGAAAAACTGTTTTTT	CASSRTPTNEKLFF
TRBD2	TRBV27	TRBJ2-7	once	TGTGCCAGCAGTCCCGGGACTAGCGGGAGAGCGTACGAGCAGTACTTC	CASSPGTSGRAYEQYF
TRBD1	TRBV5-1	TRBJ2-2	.	TGCGCCAGCAGCTCCGGGACAGGAGACACCGGGGAGCTGTTTTTT	CASSSGTGDTGELFF
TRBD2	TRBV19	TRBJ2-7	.	TGTGCCAGTAGTTCCTTCGATGTTGGACTAGCGGGTTCCTCCACCCACGAGCAGTACTTC	CASSSFDVGLAGSSTHEQYF
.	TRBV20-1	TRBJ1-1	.	TGCAGTGCTCTGGGGAGGACTGAAGCTTTCTTT	CSALGRTEAFF
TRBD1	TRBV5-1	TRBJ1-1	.	TGCGCCAGCAGCTTGGGCCCAGGGGGCCTTCTCCCGGGGAACACTGAAGCTTTCTTT	CASSLGPGGLLPGNTEAFF
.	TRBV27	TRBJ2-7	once	TGTGCCAGCAGTCCATCCGGAGGGGGGAGGGATGGGTTTTCTAGGTACGAGCAGTACTTC	CASSPSGGGRDGFSRYEQYF
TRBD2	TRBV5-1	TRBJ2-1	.	TGCGCCAGCAGCTTGGCCGGGACTAGCGGGCCCTACAATGAGCAGTTCTTC	CASSLAGTSGPYNEQFF
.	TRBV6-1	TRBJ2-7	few	TGTGCCAGCAGTGAAGCTTCCCTATACGAGCAGTACTTC	CASSEASLYEQYF
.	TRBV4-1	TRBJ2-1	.	TGCGCCAGCAGCCAAGTCCTAGGGGATGAGCAGTTCTTC	CASSQVLGDEQFF
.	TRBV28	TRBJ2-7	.	TGTGCCAGCAAATTCGGGACAAACTACGAGCAGTACTTC	CASKFGTNYEQYF
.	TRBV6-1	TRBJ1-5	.	TGTGCCAGCAGACCTCTGGGGGGGCGAGGGCAGCCCCAGCATTTT	CASRPLGGRGQPQHF
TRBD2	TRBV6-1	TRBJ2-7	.	TGTGCCAGCAGTGAACGCCCTAGCGGGGGCTACGAGCAGTACTTC	CASSERPSGGYEQYF
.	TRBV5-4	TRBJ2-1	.	TGTGCCAGCAGCTCGAACAGGTTCTACAATGAGCAGTTCTTC	CASSSNRFYNEQFF
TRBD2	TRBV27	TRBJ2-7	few	TGTGCCAGCGCTAGCGGGAGCTCCTACGAGCAGTACTTC	CASASGSSYEQYF
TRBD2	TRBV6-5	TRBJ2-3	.	TGTGCCAGCAGTTACCAAGCGGGGGGGGTAGATACGCAGTATTTT	CASSYQAGGVDTQYF
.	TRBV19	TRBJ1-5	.	TGTGCCAGTAGTCCCACCGGGGGTGGTCAGCCCCAGCATTTT	CASSPTGGGQPQHF
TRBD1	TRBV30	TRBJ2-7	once	TGTGCCCGCCGGACAGGGGTCGAGCAGTACTTC	CARRTGVEQYF
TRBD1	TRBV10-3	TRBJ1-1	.	TGTGCCATCAGTGAACCGGGACAGGGCTATCCTGAAGCTTTCTTT	CAISEPGQGYPEAFF
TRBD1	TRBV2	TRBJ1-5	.	TGTGCCAGCAGCCCAGGGACAGGGGGCAGTCAGCCCCAGCATTTT	CASSPGTGGSQPQHF
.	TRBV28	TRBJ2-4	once	TGTGCCAGCATTGACAGAGCCAAAAACATTCAGTACTTC	CASIDRAKNIQYF